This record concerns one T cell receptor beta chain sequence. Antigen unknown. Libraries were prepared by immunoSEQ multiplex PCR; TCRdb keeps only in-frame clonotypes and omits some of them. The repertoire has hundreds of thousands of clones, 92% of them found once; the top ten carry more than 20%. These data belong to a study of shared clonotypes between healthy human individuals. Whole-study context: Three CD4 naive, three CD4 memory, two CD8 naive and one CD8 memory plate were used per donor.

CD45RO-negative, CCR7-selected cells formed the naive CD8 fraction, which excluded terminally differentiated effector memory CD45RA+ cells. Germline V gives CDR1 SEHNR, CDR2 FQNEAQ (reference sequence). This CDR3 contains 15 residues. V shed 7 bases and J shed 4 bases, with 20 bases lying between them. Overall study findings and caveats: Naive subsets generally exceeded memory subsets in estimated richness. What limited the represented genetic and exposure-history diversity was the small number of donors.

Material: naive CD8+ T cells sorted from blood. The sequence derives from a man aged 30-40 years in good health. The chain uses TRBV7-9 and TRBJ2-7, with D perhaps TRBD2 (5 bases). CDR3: CASIPERAGPYEQYF. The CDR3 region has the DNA TGTGCCAGCATCCCCGAGAGGGCAGGCCCATACGAGCAGTACTTC.